The 19 T cell receptor beta chains listed next were all sequenced from one sample in a study of OX40 agonist ivuxolimab in advanced cancers. The method was immunoSEQ multiplex PCR; TCRdb's version includes in-frame clones alone and lacks a portion of them. Among around 44,000 clones, about 90% were seen once, and the ten largest hold under 0.7%. The sequencing used CD4+ or CD8+ T cells sorted from blood, collected in a trial of the OX40 agonist ivuxolimab. The receptors here all came from an adult with an advanced solid tumor such as melanoma, head and neck, liver or kidney cancer.

V is TRBV7-2 and J is TRBJ1-5; weak D call: TRBD1 (5 bases). Germline V gene data show CDR1 as SGHTA and CDR2 as FQGNSA. Trimming removed 4 bases from V and 0 bases from J, with 13 bases in between. The CDR3 sequence is 16 residues long. In DNA, the CDR3 is TGTGCCAGCAGCTCCACAGGTGTGAATAGCAATCAGCCCCAGCATTTT. Residues: CASSSTGVNSNQPQHF.

This chain links TRBV5-5 with TRBJ2-1; perhaps TRBD1 as D (6 bases). Germline assignment: CDR1 SGHKS and CDR2 YYEKEE (reference sequence). The CDR3 has 13 amino acids. The V end was cut by 4 bases, the J end by 8 bases, with 13 bases between. The CDR3 DNA reads TGTGCCAGCAGCACCTGGGACAAGTATGAGCAGTTCTTC. Protein: CASSTWDKYEQFF.

This clone was picked up one time. This rearrangement joins TRBV29-1 to TRBJ2-5, with a tentative D call TRBD2 (7 bases). The ends were cut back, 6 bases at V and 5 bases at J, with 16 bases in the middle. The CDR3 covers 13 residues. Germline CDR1 and CDR2: SQVTM and ANQGSEA. The CDR3 coding sequence is TGCAGCGTCGCGGGCGGGGGCAGGGAGACCCAGTACTTC. Residues: CSVAGGGRETQYF.

This clone was recorded only once. The rearrangement links TRBV7-2 to TRBJ2-1; unclear D gene. The CDR3 has 11 amino acids. The V gene's germline CDR1 is SGHTA and CDR2 FQGNSA. Trimming removed 2 bases at V and 9 bases at J, with 5 bases between. The CDR3 here is CASSLYGEQFF. CDR3 DNA: TGTGCCAGCAGCTTATACGGTGAGCAGTTCTTC. The variable domain in full, with the rest retrieved from reference TRBV7-2 and TRBJ2-1, is GAGVSQSPSNKVTEKGKDVELRCDPISGHTALYWYRQSLGQGLEFLIYFQGNSAPDKSGLPSDRFSAERTGGSVSTLTIQRTQQEDSAVYLCASSLYGEQFFGPGTRLTVL.

The chain uses TRBV11-3 and TRBJ2-7; D not certain. V was clipped by 2 bases and J by 7 bases, with 9 bases between them. The CDR3 runs to 12 residues. Germline V gene data show CDR1 as SGHNT and CDR2 as YENEEA. In DNA form, the CDR3 reads TGTGCCAGCAGCTTATCGAGTCGAGAGCAGTACTTC. Amino acids: CASSLSSREQYF.

The rearrangement uses TRBV7-3 and TRBJ2-7, with TRBD2 matching over 7 bases. CDR3 length: 15 amino acids. Germline V gene lookup returns CDR1 SGHTA and CDR2 FQGTGA. V lost 2 bases to trimming and J lost 3 bases; unmatched junction nucleotides: 7. The CDR3 spells CASSLDRAGDYEQYF. CDR3 bases: TGTGCCAGCAGCTTAGATAGGGCGGGGGACTACGAGCAGTACTTC.

This clone was seen once. The CDR3 reads CASSQVVLGTGVFAEAFF. As DNA, the CDR3 is TGTGCCAGCTCACAGGTTGTCTTGGGGACAGGGGTATTCGCTGAAGCTTTCTTT. The chain carries TRBV18 and TRBJ1-1, with TRBD1 matching 10 bases. V dropped 4 bases and J dropped 6; count of bases not matched to a gene: 17. This CDR3 has 18 amino acids. CDR1 is KGHSH and CDR2 is LQKENI in the germline V gene.

CDR3 bases: TGTGCCAGCAGCTTAGGAGGGGGCGCGGAGACCCAGTACTTC. Protein product: CASSLGGGAETQYF. The chain combines TRBV7-9 with TRBJ2-5; 7 nucleotides agree with TRBD1. Losses at the gene ends were 1 base for V and 5 bases for J; bases not matched to a gene: 4. Germline V gene sequence: CDR1 SEHNR, CDR2 FQNEAQ (reference sequence). The CDR3 has 14 residues.

This clone was detected only once. The chain recombines TRBV9 with TRBJ1-6, with 7 positions matching TRBD1. Germline-derived CDR1 and CDR2 are SGDLS and YYNGEE. The CDR3 contains 14 residues. Trimming took 4 bases from V and 8 from J; bases not matched to a gene: 6. The CDR3 DNA sequence: TGTGCCAGCAGCCCCCGGGACAGTTATTCACCCCTCCACTTT. Protein product: CASSPRDSYSPLHF.

The rearrangement uses TRBV10-3 and TRBJ1-4; TRBD1 matches 8 bases. Trimming cost V 4 bases and J 7 bases; bases outside gene matches: 8. This CDR3 has 15 amino acids. Germline V gives CDR1 ENHRY, CDR2 SYGVKD. CDR3 in amino acids: CAISGSRGQSEKLFF. DNA for the CDR3: TGTGCCATCAGTGGTAGCAGGGGGCAGAGTGAAAAACTGTTTTTT.

The V call is TRBV4-3, the J call TRBJ2-1, with D maybe TRBD2 (6 bases). Trimming cost V 5 bases and J 6 bases, with 17 bases left between them. The CDR3 runs to 15 residues. The germline V gene encodes CDR1 LGHNA and CDR2 YSLEER. The CDR3 sequence: CASSVSWLGGNEQFF. The CDR3 region has the DNA TGCGCCAGCAGCGTAAGCTGGCTGGGGGGCAATGAGCAGTTCTTC.

V is TRBV29-1 and J is TRBJ1-5; 8 nucleotides align to TRBD1. Trimming at V came to 0 bases and at J to 7 bases, leaving 11 bases not matched to a gene. This CDR3 region has 16 residues. In germline, CDR1 is SQVTM, CDR2 ANQGSEA. The CDR3: CSVEEWARGPGQPQHF. DNA of the CDR3: TGCAGCGTTGAAGAGTGGGCCAGGGGGCCGGGGCAGCCCCAGCATTTT.

This clone has a handful of counts. This rearrangement joins TRBV6-6 to TRBJ1-1; D is uncertain. Germline CDR1 is MNHNY and CDR2 is SVGAGI (reference sequence). The CDR3 totals 9 residues. V lost 6 bases to trimming and J lost 6 bases, with 2 bases between them. CDR3 residues: CASRAEAFF. As DNA, the CDR3 is TGTGCCAGCAGGGCTGAAGCTTTCTTT.

This chain joins TRBV27 and TRBJ2-4, with D possibly matching TRBD1 (5 bases). This CDR3 contains 12 residues. Germline lookup yields CDR1 MNHEY and CDR2 SMNVEV (reference sequence). V was shortened by 5 bases and J by 9 bases, with 11 bases between the two germline ends. The DNA for the CDR3 is TGTGCCAGCAGTCCCAGGGAAGGCATTCAGTACTTC. It specifies CASSPREGIQYF.

This chain connects TRBV6-6 to TRBJ2-3; 8 bases map to TRBD2. The CDR3 is 16 residues long. V was pared by 0 bases and J by 4 bases, with 6 bases of the junction left unmatched. Germline assignment: CDR1 MNHNY and CDR2 SVGAGI (reference sequence). Written as DNA, the CDR3 is TGTGCCAGCAGTTACTCGACCGGGGGGGCCCCAGATACGCAGTATTTT. This encodes CASSYSTGGAPDTQYF.

The rearrangement links TRBV9 to TRBJ1-2; D gene uncertain. Germline V gene sequence: CDR1 SGDLS, CDR2 YYNGEE. This CDR3 comprises 15 residues. V was trimmed by 3 bases and J by 0 bases, leaving 12 bases between them. Written as DNA, the CDR3 is TGTGCCAGCAGCGGATCCTCCGGAACTAACTATGGCTACACCTTC. Translation: CASSGSSGTNYGYTF.

This clone was recorded a few times. This chain uses TRBV7-8 with TRBJ1-1; 10 positions match TRBD1. From germline, CDR1 is SGHVS and CDR2 FQNEAQ. V lost 5 bases to trimming and J lost 2 bases; unmatched junction nucleotides: 8. CDR3 size: 16 residues. The CDR3 reads CASSARDRGSNTEAFF. The CDR3 DNA reads as TGTGCCAGCAGCGCCCGGGACAGGGGCTCAAACACTGAAGCTTTCTTT.

V gene TRBV19 combines with J gene TRBJ1-1; tentatively, D is TRBD1 (6 bases). From germline, CDR1 is LNHDA and CDR2 SQIVND (reference sequence). The CDR3 runs to 12 residues. Trimming took off 5 bases at V and 10 bases at J, with 14 bases between the two ends. CDR3 in DNA: TGTGCCAGTAGTCCCCCCAGGGGTCGAGCTTTCTTT. It encodes CASSPPRGRAFF.

This chain joins TRBV9 and TRBJ2-2; TRBD2 agrees at 9 bases. Germline CDR1 reads SGDLS; CDR2 reads YYNGEE. V lost 0 bases to trimming and J lost 0 bases; unmatched junction nucleotides: 3. This CDR3 region has 17 residues. The CDR3 nucleotides read TGTGCCAGCAGCGTAGGGGCTAGCGGGACGAACACCGGGGAGCTGTTTTTT. Translating gives CASSVGASGTNTGELFF.